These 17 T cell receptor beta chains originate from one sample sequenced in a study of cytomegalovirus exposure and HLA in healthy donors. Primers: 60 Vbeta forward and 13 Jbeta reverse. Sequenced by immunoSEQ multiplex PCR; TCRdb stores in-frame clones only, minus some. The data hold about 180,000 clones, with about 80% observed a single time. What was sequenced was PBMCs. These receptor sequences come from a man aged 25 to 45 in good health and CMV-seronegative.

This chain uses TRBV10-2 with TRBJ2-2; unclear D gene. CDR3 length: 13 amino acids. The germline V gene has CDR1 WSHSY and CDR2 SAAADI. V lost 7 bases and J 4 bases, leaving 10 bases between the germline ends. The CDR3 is CASTVVSTGELFF. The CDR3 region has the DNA TGCGCCAGCACGGTTGTGAGCACCGGGGAGCTGTTTTTT.

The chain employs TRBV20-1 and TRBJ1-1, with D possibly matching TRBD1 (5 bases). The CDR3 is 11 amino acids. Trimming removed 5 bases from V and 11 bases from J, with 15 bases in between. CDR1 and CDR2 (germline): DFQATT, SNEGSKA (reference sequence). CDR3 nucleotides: TGCAGTGCTGGGCAGACAGACGCGGCTTTCTTT. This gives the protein CSAGQTDAAFF.

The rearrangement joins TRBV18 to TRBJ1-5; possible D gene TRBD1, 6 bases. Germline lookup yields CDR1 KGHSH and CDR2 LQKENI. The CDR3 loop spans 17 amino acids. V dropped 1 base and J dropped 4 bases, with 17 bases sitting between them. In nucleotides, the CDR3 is TGTGCCAGCTCACCACGTAACAGGGCCCAGGAAAATCAGCCCCAGCATTTT. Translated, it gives CASSPRNRAQENQPQHF.

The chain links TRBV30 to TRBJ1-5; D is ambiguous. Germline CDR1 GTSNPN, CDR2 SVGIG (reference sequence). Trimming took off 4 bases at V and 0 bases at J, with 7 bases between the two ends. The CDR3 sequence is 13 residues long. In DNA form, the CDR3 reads TGTGCCTGGACAGAAGATAGCAATCAGCCCCAGCATTTT. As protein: CAWTEDSNQPQHF.

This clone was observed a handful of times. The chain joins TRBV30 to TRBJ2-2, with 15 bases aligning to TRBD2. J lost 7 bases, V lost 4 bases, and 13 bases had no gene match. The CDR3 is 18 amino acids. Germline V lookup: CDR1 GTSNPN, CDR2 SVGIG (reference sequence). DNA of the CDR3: TGTGCCTGGACCCTCCCCGGACTAGCGGGGGGGCAGAACGGGGAGCTGTTTTTT. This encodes CAWTLPGLAGGQNGELFF.

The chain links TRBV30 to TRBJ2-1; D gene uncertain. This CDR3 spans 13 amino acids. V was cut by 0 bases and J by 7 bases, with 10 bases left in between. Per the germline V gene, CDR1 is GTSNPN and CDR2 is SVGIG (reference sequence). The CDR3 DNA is TGTGCCTGGAGTGTAGGCGGAAGTAATGAGCAGTTCTTC. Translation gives CAWSVGGSNEQFF.

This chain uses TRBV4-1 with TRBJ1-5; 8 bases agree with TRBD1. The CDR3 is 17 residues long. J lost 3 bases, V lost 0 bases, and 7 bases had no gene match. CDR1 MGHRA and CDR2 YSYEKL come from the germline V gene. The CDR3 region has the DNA TGCGCCAGCAGCCAAGAAAAGGGGACAGGCCCCAATCAGCCCCAGCATTTT. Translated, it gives CASSQEKGTGPNQPQHF.

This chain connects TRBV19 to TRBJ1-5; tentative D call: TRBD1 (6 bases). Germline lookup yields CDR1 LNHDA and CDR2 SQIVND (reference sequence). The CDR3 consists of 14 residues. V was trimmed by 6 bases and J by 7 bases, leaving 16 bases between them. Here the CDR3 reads CASRATGLRQPQHF. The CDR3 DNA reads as TGTGCCAGTAGAGCCACAGGGCTGCGGCAGCCCCAGCATTTT.

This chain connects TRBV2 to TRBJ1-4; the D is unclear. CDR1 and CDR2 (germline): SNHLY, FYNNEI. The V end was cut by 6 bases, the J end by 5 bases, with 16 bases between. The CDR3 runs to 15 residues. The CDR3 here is CASRQRSTSNEKLFF. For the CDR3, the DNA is TGTGCCAGCAGGCAGCGATCAACGTCGAATGAAAAACTGTTTTTT.

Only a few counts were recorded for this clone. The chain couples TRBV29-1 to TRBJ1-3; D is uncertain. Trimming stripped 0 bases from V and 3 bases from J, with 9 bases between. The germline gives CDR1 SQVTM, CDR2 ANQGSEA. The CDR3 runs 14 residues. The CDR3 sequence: CSVEDPRYGNTIYF. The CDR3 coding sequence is TGCAGCGTTGAAGATCCCAGGTATGGAAACACCATATATTTT.

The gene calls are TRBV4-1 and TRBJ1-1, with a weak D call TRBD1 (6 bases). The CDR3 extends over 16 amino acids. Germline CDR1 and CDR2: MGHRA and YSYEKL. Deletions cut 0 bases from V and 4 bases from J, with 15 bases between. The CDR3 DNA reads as TGCGCCAGCAGCCAAGAGGCTAGCAGGGGATCCACTGAAGCTTTCTTT. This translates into CASSQEASRGSTEAFF.

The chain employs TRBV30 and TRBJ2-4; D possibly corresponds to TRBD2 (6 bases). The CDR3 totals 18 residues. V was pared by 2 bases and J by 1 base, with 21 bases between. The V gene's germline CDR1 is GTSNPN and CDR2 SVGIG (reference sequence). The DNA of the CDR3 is TGTGCCTGGAGTTCCCTGAAACTAGCCCTAGCGGCCAAAAACATTCAGTACTTC. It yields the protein CAWSSLKLALAAKNIQYF.

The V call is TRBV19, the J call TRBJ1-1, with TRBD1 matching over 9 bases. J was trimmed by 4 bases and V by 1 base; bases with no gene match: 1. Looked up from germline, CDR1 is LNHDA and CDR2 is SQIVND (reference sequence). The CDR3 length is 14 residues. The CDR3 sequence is CASSIATGGTEAFF. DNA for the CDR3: TGTGCCAGTAGTATAGCGACAGGGGGCACTGAAGCTTTCTTT.

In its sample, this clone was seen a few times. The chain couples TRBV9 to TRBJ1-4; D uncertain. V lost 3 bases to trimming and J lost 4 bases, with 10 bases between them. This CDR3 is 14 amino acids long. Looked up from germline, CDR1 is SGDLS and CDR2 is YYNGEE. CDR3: CASSEGGSNEKLFF. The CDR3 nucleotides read TGTGCCAGCAGCGAAGGAGGCAGTAATGAAAAACTGTTTTTT.

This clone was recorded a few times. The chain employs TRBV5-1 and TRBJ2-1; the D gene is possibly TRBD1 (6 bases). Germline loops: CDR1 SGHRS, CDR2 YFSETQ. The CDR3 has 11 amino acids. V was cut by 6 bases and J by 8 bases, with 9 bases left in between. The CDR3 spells CASIGGDEQFF. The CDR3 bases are TGCGCCAGCATTGGGGGCGATGAGCAGTTCTTC.

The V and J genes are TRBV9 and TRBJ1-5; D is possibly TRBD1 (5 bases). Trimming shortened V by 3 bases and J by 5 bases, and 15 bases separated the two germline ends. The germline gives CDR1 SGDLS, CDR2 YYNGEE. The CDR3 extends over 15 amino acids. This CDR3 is CASSESGWGDQPQHF. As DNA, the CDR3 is TGTGCCAGCAGCGAGTCCGGTTGGGGGGATCAGCCCCAGCATTTT.

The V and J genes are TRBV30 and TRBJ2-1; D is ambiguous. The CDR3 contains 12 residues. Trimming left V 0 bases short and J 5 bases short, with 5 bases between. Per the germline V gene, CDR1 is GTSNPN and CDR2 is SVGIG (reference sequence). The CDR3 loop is CAWSVRDNEQFF. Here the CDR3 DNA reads TGTGCCTGGAGTGTGCGTGACAATGAGCAGTTCTTC.